This T cell receptor beta chain comes out of a study of spatial heterogeneity in lung cancer. At least ten counts were recorded for this clonotype. This beta chain is an unintended read in a library built for alpha chains; its size means little. The time point here: sample taken at primary tumor resection. Unsorted whole RNA from tumor, nontumor lung or frozen PBMC underwent sequencing. The donors were 72 patients with non-small cell lung cancer that was early-stage and untreated. Trimming took off 9 bases at V and 2 bases at J, with 12 bases between the two ends. The CDR3 is 13 residues long. TCRdb called the 5' RACE reads again in MiXCR, with one record for every CDR3 protein. Of about 7,900 distinct CDR3 sequences listed, approximately 5% are singletons.

The J gene is TRBJ2-3, the V gene TRBV12-3 or TRBV12-4; D call uncertain. The origin of this receptor is a male donor with early-stage non-small cell lung cancer. Here the sequenced sample was PBMCs, taken at surgery. CDR3 coding DNA: TGTGCCAGTTGCCGTAACCCCACAGATACGCAGTATTTT. Encoded protein: CASCRNPTDTQYF.